The sequence of this T cell receptor beta chain was determined in a study of blood T cell repertoires in COVID-19. The CDR3 length is 16 residues. The ends were cut back, 6 bases at V and 0 bases at J, with 15 bases in the middle. CDR1 is KGHSH, CDR2 LQKENI, per germline. Here immunoSEQ multiplex PCR was the method, and the copy in TCRdb shows in-frame clones only, minus some. The sample lists roughly 150,000 clones; around 80% were seen once. The receptor was isolated from a human donor with acute or convalescent COVID-19. The donor label of this sample is uncertain. The chain combines TRBV18 with TRBJ1-3; unclear D gene. The sample consisted of peripheral blood. CDR3 region: CASSLSGEVSGNTIYF. As DNA, the CDR3 is TGTGCCAGCTCGCTTTCTGGTGAGGTCTCTGGAAACACCATATATTTT.